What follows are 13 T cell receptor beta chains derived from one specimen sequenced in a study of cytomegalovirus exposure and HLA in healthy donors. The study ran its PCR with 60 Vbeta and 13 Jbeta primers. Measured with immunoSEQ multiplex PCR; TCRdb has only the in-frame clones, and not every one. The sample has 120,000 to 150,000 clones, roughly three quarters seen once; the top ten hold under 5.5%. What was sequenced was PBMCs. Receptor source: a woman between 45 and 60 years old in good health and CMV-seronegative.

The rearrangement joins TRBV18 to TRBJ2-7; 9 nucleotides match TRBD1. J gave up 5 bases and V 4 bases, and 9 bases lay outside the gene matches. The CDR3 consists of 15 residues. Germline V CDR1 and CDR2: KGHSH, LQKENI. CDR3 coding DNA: TGTGCCAGCTCACAAATGGCCGGGACAGGGAACGAGCAGTACTTC. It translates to CASSQMAGTGNEQYF.

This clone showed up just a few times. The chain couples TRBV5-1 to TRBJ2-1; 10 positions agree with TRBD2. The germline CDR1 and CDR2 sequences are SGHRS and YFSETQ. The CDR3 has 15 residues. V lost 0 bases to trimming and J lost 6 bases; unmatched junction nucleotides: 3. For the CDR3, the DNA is TGCGCCAGCAGCTTGGGAGCGGGGGGGGGCAATGAGCAGTTCTTC. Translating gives CASSLGAGGGNEQFF.

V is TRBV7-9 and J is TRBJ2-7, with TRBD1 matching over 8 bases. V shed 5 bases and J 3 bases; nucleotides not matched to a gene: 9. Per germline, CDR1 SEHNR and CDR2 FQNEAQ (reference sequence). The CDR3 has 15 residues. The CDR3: CASSPGTGGFYEQYF. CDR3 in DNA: TGTGCCAGCAGCCCCGGGACAGGAGGGTTCTACGAGCAGTACTTC.

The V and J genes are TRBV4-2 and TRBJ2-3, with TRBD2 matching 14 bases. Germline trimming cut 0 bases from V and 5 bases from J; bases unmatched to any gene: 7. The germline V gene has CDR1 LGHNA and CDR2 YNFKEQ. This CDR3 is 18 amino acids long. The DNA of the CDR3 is TGTGCCAGCAGCCAAGAACCCGGGACTAGCGGGGGAGGAGATACGCAGTATTTT. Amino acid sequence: CASSQEPGTSGGGDTQYF.

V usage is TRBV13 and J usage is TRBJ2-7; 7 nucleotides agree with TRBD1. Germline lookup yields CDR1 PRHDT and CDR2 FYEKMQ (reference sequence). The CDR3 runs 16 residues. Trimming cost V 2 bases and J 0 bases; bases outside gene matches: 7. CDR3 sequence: CASSLKTGITSYEQYF. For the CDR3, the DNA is TGTGCCAGCAGCTTAAAGACAGGGATAACCTCCTACGAGCAGTACTTC. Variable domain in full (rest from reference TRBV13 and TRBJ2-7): AAGVIQSPRHLIKEKRETATLKCYPIPRHDTVYWYQQGPGQDPQFLISFYEKMQSDKGSIPDRFSAQQFSDYHSELNMSSLELGDSALYFCASSLKTGITSYEQYFGPGTRLTVT.

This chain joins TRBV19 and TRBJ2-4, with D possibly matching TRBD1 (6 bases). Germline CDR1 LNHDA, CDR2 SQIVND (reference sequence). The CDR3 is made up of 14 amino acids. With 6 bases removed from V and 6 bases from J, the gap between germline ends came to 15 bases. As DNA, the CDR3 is TGTGCCAGTAGCGCCACAGGGATAAGAAACATTCAGTACTTC. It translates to CASSATGIRNIQYF.

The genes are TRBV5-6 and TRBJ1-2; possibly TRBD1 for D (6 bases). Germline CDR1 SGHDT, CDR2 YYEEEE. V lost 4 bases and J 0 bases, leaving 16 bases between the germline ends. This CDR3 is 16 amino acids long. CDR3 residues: CASSRAGVGANYGYTF. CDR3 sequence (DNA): TGTGCCAGCAGCCGGGCAGGGGTGGGGGCTAACTATGGCTACACCTTC.

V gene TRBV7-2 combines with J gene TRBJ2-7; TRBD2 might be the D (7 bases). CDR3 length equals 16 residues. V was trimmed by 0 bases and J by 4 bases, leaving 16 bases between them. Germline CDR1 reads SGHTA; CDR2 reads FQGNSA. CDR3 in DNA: TGTGCCAGCAGCTTAGCTTTGGTGGGGGGGCCTTACGAGCAGTACTTC. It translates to CASSLALVGGPYEQYF.

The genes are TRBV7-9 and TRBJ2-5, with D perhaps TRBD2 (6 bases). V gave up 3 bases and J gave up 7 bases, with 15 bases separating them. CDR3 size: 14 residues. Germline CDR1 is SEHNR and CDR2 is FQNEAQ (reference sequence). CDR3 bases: TGTGCCAGCAGCTTGGGACTTCACATGGGGACCCAGTACTTC. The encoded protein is CASSLGLHMGTQYF. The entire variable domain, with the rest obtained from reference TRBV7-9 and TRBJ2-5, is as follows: DTGVSQNPRHKITKRGQNVTFRCDPISEHNRLYWYRQTLGQGPEFLTYFQNEAQLEKSRLLSDRFSAERPKGSFSTLEIQRTEQGDSAMYLCASSLGLHMGTQYFGPGTRLLVL.

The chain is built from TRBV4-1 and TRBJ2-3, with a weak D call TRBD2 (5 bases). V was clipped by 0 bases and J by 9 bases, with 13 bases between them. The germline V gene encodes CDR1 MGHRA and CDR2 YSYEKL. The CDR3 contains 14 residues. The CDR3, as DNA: TGCGCCAGCAGCCAAGAGTCATGGGGAGACACGCAGTATTTT. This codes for CASSQESWGDTQYF.

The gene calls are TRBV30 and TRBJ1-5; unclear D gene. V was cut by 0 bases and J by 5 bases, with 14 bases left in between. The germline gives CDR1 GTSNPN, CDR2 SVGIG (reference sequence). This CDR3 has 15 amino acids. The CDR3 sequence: CAWSVSQRAHQPQHF. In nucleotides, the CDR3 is TGTGCCTGGAGTGTGTCACAGCGGGCCCATCAGCCCCAGCATTTT.

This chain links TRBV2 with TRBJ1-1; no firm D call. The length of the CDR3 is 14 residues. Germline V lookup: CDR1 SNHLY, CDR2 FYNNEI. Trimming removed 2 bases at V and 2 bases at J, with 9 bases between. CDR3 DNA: TGTGCCAGCAGTGAACTACAGCTTAACACTGAAGCTTTCTTT. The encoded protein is CASSELQLNTEAFF.

The CDR3 here is CASSLGTGTFNSPLHF. Written as DNA, the CDR3 is TGTGCCAGCAGTTTGGGGACAGGAACTTTTAATTCACCCCTCCACTTT. The rearrangement joins TRBV27 to TRBJ1-6, with 8 bases identical to TRBD1. With 3 bases clipped from V and 6 bases from J, the junction kept 7 bases outside the gene matches. The CDR3 is 16 amino acids. The germline V gene has CDR1 MNHEY and CDR2 SMNVEV (reference sequence).